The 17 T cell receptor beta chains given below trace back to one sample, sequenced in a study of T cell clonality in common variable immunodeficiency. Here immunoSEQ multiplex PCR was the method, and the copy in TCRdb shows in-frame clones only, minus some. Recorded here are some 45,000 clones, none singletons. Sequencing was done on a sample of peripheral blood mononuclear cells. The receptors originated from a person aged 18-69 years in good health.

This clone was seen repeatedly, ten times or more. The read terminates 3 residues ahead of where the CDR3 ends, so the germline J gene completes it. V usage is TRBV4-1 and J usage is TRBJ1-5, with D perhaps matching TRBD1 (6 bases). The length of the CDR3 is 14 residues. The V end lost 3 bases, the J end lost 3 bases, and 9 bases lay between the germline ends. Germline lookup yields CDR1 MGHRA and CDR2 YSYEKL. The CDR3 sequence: CASSQYRANQPQHF. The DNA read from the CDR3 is TGCGCCAGCAGCCAGTACAGGGCCAATCAGCCC.

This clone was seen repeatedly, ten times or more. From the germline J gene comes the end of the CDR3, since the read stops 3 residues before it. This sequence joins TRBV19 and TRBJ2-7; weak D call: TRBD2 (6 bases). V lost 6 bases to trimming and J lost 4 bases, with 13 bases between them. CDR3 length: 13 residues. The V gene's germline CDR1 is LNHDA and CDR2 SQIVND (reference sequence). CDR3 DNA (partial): TGTGCCAGTAGCCCCCTGGAGGGGTACGAG. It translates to CASSPLEGYE. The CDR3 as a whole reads CASSPLEGYEQYF.

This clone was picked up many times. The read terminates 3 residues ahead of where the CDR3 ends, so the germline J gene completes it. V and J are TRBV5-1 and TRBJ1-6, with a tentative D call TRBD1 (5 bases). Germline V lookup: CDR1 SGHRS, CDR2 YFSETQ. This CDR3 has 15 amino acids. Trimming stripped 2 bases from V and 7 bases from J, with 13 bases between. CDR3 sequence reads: CASSLNGAGNSPLHF. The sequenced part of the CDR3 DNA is TGCGCCAGCAGCTTAAATGGGGCAGGGAATTCACCC.

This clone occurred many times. CDR3 sequence: CASSGLAETFTDTQYF. The covered CDR3 bases are TGTGCCAGCAGCGGGCTAGCGGAGACCTTCACAGATACG. This chain connects TRBV9 to TRBJ2-3; 7 positions agree with TRBD2. The read stops 3 residues short of the end of the CDR3; the missing end is completed from the germline J gene. CDR1 is SGDLS, CDR2 YYNGEE, per germline. The CDR3 is 16 amino acids. The V and J ends lost 3 bases and 2 bases, in that order; junction bases with no gene match: 9.

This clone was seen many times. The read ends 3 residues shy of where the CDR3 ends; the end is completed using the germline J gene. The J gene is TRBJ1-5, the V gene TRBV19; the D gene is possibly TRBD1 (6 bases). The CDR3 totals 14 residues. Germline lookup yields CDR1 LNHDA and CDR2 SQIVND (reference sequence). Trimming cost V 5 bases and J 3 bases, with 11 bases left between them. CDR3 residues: CASSADRLNQPQHF. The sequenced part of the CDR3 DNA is TGTGCCAGTAGTGCGGACAGACTCAATCAGCCC.

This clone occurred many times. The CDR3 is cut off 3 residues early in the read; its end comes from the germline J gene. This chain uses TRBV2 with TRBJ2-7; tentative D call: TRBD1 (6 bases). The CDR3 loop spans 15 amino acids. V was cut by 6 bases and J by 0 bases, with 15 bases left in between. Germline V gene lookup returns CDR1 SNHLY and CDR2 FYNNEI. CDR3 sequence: CASSNRALSSYEQYF. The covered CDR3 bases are TGTGCCAGCAGCAACAGGGCATTAAGCTCCTACGAG.

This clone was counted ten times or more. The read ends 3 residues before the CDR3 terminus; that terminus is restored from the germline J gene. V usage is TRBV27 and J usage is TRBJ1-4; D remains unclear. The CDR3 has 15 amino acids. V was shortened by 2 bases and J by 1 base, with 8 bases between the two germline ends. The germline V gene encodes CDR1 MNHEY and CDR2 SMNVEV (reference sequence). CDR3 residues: CASSLTRVTNEKLFF. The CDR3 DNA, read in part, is TGTGCCAGCAGTTTAACCCGGGTAACTAATGAAAAA. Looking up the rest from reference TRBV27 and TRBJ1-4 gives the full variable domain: EAQVTQNPRYLITVTGKKLTVTCSQNMNHEYMSWYRQDPGLGLRQIYYSMNVEVTDKGDVPEGYKVSRKEKRNFPLILESPSPNQTSLYFCASSLTRVTNEKLFFGSGTQLSVL.

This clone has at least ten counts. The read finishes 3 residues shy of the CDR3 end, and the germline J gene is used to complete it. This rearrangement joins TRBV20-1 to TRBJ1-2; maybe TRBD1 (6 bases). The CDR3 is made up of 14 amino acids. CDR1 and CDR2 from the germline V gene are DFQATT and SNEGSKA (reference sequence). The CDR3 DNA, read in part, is TGCAGTGCTAGTAGGCAGGCCCTAGGGGGAGGC. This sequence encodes CSASRQALGGG. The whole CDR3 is CSASRQALGGGYTF.

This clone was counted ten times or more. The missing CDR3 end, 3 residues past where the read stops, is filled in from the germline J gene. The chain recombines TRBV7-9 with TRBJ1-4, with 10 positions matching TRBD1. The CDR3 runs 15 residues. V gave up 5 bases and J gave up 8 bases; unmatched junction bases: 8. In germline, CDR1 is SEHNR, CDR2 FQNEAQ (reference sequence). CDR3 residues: CASSARDRGGEKLFF. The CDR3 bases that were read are TGTGCCAGCAGCGCGCGGGACAGGGGAGGGGAAAAA.

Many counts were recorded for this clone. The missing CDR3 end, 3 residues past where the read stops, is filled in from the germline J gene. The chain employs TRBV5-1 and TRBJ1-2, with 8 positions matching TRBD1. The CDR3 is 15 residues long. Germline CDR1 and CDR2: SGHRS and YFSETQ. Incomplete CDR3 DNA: TGCGCCAGCAGCTTGGATGTGGCGGCAGGGGGCGGC. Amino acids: CASSLDVAAGGG. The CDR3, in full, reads CASSLDVAAGGGYTF. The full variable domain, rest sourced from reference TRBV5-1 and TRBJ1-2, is KAGVTQTPRYLIKTRGQQVTLSCSPISGHRSVSWYQQTPGQGLQFLFEYFSETQRNKGNFPGRFSGRQFSNSRSEMNVSTLELGDSALYLCASSLDVAAGGGYTFGSGTRLTVV.

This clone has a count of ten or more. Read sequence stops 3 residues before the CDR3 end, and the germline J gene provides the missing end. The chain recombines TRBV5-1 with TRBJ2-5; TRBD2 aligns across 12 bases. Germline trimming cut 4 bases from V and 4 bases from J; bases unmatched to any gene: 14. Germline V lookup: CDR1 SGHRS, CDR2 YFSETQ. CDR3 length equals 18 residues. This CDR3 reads CASSPGTSGLSHGETQYF. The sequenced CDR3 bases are TGCGCCAGCAGCCCCGGGACTAGCGGGCTCTCACACGGAGAGACC.

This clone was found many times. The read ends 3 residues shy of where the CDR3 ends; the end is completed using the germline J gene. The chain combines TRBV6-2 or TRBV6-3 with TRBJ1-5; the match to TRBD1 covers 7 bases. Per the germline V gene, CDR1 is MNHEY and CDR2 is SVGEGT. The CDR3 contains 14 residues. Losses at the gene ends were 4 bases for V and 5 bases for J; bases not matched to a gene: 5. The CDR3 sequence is CASSWTGPDQPQHF. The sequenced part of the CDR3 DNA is TGTGCCAGCAGTTGGACAGGCCCCGATCAGCCC.

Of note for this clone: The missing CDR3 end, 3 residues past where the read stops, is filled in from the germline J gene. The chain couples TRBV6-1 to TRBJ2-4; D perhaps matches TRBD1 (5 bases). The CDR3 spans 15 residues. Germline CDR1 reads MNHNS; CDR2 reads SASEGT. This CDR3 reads CASSEGGRVVYGQYF. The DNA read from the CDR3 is TGTGCCAGCAGTGAAGGGGGCAGGGTAGTATATGGT.

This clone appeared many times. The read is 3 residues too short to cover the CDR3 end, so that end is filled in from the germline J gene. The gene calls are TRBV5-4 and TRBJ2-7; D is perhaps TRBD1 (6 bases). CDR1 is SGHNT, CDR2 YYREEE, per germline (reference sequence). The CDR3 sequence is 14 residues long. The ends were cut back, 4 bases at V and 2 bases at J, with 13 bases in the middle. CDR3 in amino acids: CASSPGTFTYEQYF. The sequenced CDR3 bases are TGTGCCAGCAGCCCAGGGACATTTACCTACGAG.

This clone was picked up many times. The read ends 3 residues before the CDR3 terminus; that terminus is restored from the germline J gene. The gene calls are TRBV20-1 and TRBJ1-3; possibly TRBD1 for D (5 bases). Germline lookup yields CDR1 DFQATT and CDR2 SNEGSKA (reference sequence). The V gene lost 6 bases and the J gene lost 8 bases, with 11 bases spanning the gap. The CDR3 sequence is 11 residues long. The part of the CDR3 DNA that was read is TGCAGTGCGTCAGGGAGCGACACC. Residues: CSASGSDT. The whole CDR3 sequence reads CSASGSDTIYF.

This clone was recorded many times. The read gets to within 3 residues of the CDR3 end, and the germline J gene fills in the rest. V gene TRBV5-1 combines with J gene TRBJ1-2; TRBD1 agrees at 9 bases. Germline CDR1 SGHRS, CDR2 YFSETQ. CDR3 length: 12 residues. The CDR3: CASSRDREGYTF. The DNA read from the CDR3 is TGCGCCAGCAGCCGGGACAGGGAAGGC.

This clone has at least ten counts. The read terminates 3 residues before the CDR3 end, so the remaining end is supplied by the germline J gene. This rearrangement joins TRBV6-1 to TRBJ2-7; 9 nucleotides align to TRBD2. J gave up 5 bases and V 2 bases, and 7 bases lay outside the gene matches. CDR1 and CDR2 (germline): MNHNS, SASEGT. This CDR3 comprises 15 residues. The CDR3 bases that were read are TGTGCCAGCAGTGAATCCGGGACTAGCTTTGACGAG. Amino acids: CASSESGTSFDE. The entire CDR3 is CASSESGTSFDEQYF.